The clone carrying this T cell receptor (beta chain) was recorded many times. Its matching antigen is unknown. The sample is drawn from a study of regulatory T cells in long-lasting Graves disease. Findings of the study overall: Study of thyroid tissue was not done, with only peripheral blood studied.

Time point defined: newly diagnosed GD, antithyroid drugs for less than 3 months. PBMCs provided the RNA from which the TCR library was made. Through Arm-PCR of CDR3 regions and iRepertoire HTBI primers, TCR beta libraries were built. As processed by the authors: Detected in the samples were just over 60 TRBV and about 15 TRBJ segments. MiXCR, run by TCRdb on the multiplex PCR reads, gives a single entry per CDR3 protein. The V and J calls, along with clone size, are taken from TCRdb and not from the paper's own processing. The sample lists hundreds of thousands of distinct CDR3 sequences; 16% were seen once. This sample also belongs to another study, concerning T cells in Graves' hyperthyroidism and ophthalmopathy. That source adds: Peripheral blood also featured most of the thyroid clonotypes expanded above 0.001.

The sequencing used peripheral blood mononuclear cells (PBMCs), collected at new diagnosis, from a patient treated with antithyroid drugs. This TCR was sampled from a man between 40 and 49 years old with Graves disease.

The CDR3 bases are TGTGCCAGCAGCCCCGGTCAGGCAGATACGCAGTATTTT. Its translation: CASSPGQADTQYF. The chain links TRBV7-6 to TRBJ2-3; D not certain. V was cut by 5 bases and J by 4 bases, with 10 bases left in between. CDR1 SGHVS and CDR2 FNYEAQ come from the germline V gene. This CDR3 region has 13 residues.